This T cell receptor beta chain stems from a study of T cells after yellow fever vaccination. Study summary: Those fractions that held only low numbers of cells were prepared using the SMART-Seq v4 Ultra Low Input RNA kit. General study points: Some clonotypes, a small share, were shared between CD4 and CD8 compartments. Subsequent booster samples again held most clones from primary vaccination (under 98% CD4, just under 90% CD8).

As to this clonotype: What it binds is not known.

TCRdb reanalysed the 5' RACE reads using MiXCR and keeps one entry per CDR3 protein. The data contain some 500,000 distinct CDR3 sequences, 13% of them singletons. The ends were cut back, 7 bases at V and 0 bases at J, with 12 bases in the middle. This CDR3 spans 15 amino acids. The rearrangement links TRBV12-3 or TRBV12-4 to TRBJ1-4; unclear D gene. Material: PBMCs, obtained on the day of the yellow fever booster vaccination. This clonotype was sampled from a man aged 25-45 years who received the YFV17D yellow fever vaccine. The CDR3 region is CASTAEETTNEKLFF. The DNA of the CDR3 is TGTGCCAGCACGGCAGAGGAGACAACTAATGAAAAACTGTTTTTT.